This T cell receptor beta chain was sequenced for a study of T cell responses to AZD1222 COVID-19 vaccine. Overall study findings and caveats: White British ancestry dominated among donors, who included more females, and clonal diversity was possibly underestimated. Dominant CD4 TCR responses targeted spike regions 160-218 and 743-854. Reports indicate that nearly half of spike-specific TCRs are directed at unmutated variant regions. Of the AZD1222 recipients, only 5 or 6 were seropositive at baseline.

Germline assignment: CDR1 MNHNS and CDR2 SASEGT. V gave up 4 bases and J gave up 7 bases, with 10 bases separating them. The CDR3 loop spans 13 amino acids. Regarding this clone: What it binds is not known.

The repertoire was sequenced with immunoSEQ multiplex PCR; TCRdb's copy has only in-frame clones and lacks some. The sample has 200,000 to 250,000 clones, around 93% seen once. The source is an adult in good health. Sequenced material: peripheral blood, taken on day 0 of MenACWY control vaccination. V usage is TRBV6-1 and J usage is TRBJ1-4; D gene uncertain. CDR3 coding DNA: TGTGCCAGCAGTGGAGCGGACCTTGAAAAACTGTTTTTT. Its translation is CASSGADLEKLFF.